This TCR beta chain was retrieved from a study of T-cell reconstitution after alpha-beta-depleted transplantation in children. The CDR3 runs to 15 residues. Germline V lookup: CDR1 ENHRY, CDR2 SYGVKD. V shed 5 bases, J shed 3 bases, and the junction held 5 bases outside the gene matches. A library of TCRbeta sequences, prepared with unique molecular identifiers, was generated. TCRdb itself ran the PCR reads through MiXCR, one entry per CDR3 protein. The table records around 210,000 distinct CDR3 sequences, under 8.5% of them present only once. This clonotype was recorded many times. Specimen: PBMCs, collected before TCRalphabeta/CD19-depleted stem cell transplant. V and J are TRBV10-3 and TRBJ2-1; 9 bases map to TRBD2. This TCR derives from a boy aged 2-9 years with acute lymphoblastic leukemia, due to receive a stem cell transplant. CDR3 sequence reads: CAISLAGQDYNEQFF. CDR3 DNA sequence: TGTGCCATCAGTCTAGCGGGGCAAGACTACAATGAGCAGTTCTTC.